One and the same sample provided the 19 T cell receptor beta chains below, sequenced in a study of blood T cell repertoires in COVID-19. Some clones are missing from TCRdb's copy, which holds only in-frame ones; the method was immunoSEQ multiplex PCR. The data show roughly 55,000 clones, about 90% seen once. Sequencing was done on a sample of peripheral blood. The receptors were sampled from a man between 60 and 75 years old with active or convalescent COVID-19.

This clone was picked up one time. This chain joins TRBV10-2 and TRBJ1-2; tentatively, D is TRBD1 (6 bases). Trimming removed 2 bases at V and 8 bases at J, with 12 bases between. Looked up from germline, CDR1 is WSHSY and CDR2 is SAAADI. The CDR3 length is 13 residues. The DNA of the CDR3 is TGCGCCAGCAGTGAGGGTACAGGGTTCGGCTACACCTTC. It specifies CASSEGTGFGYTF.

The chain carries TRBV7-2 and TRBJ1-5; D not resolved. This CDR3 contains 15 residues. The germline V gene has CDR1 SGHTA and CDR2 FQGNSA. V was pared by 1 base and J by 3 bases, with 10 bases between. The CDR3 DNA reads TGTGCCAGCAGCTTAGGACGGGGTGACAATCAGCCCCAGCATTTT. It encodes CASSLGRGDNQPQHF.

This chain connects TRBV4-2 to TRBJ2-1; D not certain. V was pared by 7 bases and J by 0 bases, with 16 bases between. Germline values: CDR1 LGHNA, CDR2 YNFKEQ. The CDR3 spans 16 residues. The CDR3 reads CASTPGHSSSYNEQFF. The CDR3 coding sequence is TGTGCCAGCACTCCTGGTCATTCGAGCTCCTACAATGAGCAGTTCTTC.

This clone has only one observation. The genes are TRBV28 and TRBJ2-7; the D gene is possibly TRBD2 (6 bases). Germline CDR1 reads MDHEN; CDR2 reads SYDVKM. This CDR3 region has 15 residues. Between the trimmed V and J ends, which lost 3 bases and 2 bases, there was a span of 14 bases. The CDR3 sequence is CASSFSGLQTYEQYF. The DNA for the CDR3 is TGTGCCAGCAGTTTCTCGGGACTCCAAACCTACGAGCAGTACTTC.

The V call is TRBV12-3 or TRBV12-4, the J call TRBJ1-1, with D unclear. CDR3 size: 13 residues. Trimming took 1 base from V and 1 from J, leaving 4 bases between them. The CDR3 DNA follows: TGTGCCAGCAGTTTAGGGCAGAACACTGAAGCTTTCTTT. It translates to CASSLGQNTEAFF.

This chain joins TRBV24-1 and TRBJ1-5; 10 positions agree with TRBD1. Per germline, CDR1 KGHDR and CDR2 SFDVKD. This CDR3 contains 17 residues. J was trimmed by 2 bases and V by 3 bases; bases with no gene match: 6. The CDR3 loop reads CATSDPRDRGGNQPQHF. DNA of the CDR3: TGTGCCACCAGTGATCCCCGGGACAGGGGAGGCAATCAGCCCCAGCATTTT.

This sequence joins TRBV6-2 or TRBV6-3 and TRBJ1-1, with a weak D call TRBD1 (6 bases). This CDR3 is built from 14 residues. Trimming took off 5 bases at V and 5 bases at J, with 15 bases between the two ends. Germline V CDR1 and CDR2: MNHEY, SVGEGT. The CDR3 sequence: CASSQTGRKTEAFF. CDR3 nucleotides: TGTGCCAGCAGTCAAACAGGGAGAAAGACTGAAGCTTTCTTT.

The rearrangement links TRBV5-1 to TRBJ1-1; 7 nucleotides line up with TRBD1. With 4 bases clipped from V and 2 bases from J, the junction kept 5 bases outside the gene matches. The CDR3 spans 14 residues. Germline assignment: CDR1 SGHRS and CDR2 YFSETQ. CDR3 loop: CASSLRGENTEAFF. The CDR3 DNA follows: TGCGCCAGCAGCCTCAGGGGGGAAAACACTGAAGCTTTCTTT. The entire variable domain, with the rest obtained from reference TRBV5-1 and TRBJ1-1, is as follows: KAGVTQTPRYLIKTRGQQVTLSCSPISGHRSVSWYQQTPGQGLQFLFEYFSETQRNKGNFPGRFSGRQFSNSRSEMNVSTLELGDSALYLCASSLRGENTEAFFGQGTRLTVV.

This chain joins TRBV4-3 and TRBJ1-5, with 9 nucleotides matching TRBD1. CDR3 length: 14 amino acids. Germline V gene data show CDR1 as LGHNA and CDR2 as YSLEER. Losses at the gene ends were 1 base for V and 6 bases for J; bases not matched to a gene: 1. The CDR3 region is CASSQGTGVQPQHF. The CDR3 DNA reads TGCGCCAGCAGCCAAGGGACAGGGGTTCAGCCCCAGCATTTT.

The rearrangement joins TRBV28 to TRBJ2-5, with TRBD2 matching over 10 bases. The CDR3 is 18 residues long. V was clipped by 5 bases and J by 0 bases; unmatched bases: 12. Looked up from germline, CDR1 is MDHEN and CDR2 is SYDVKM. The CDR3 DNA sequence: TGTGCCAGCAGTCTGGGAGGGAGCGGGGGGGCCCACCAAGAGACCCAGTACTTC. Encoded protein: CASSLGGSGGAHQETQYF.

V is TRBV20-1 and J is TRBJ1-1, with D possibly matching TRBD1 (6 bases). Germline CDR1 DFQATT, CDR2 SNEGSKA (reference sequence). The CDR3 length is 11 residues. Trimming took off 3 bases at V and 7 bases at J, with 9 bases between the two ends. The CDR3 spells CSASRGIEAFF. The CDR3 coding sequence is TGCAGTGCTAGCAGGGGTATTGAAGCTTTCTTT.

The rearrangement links TRBV29-1 to TRBJ2-7, with TRBD2 as a possible D gene (5 bases). The CDR3 loop spans 12 amino acids. In germline, CDR1 is SQVTM, CDR2 ANQGSEA. V gave up 6 bases and J gave up 2 bases, with 11 bases separating them. This CDR3 reads CSVLLVTYEQYF. Written as DNA, the CDR3 is TGCAGCGTCCTACTAGTGACCTACGAGCAGTACTTC.

V and J are TRBV6-5 and TRBJ1-1; TRBD1 aligns across 10 bases. The germline CDR1 and CDR2 sequences are MNHEY and SVGAGI. The CDR3 runs 13 residues. The V segment lost 11 bases and the J segment 0 bases; nucleotides outside the gene matches: 3. CDR3 sequence (DNA): TGTGCCGGGACAGGGGCCATGAACACTGAAGCTTTCTTT. This gives the protein CAGTGAMNTEAFF.

CDR3 coding DNA: TGTGCCAGCAGTGATAAGGGGCCGAACACTGAAGCTTTCTTT. Its translation: CASSDKGPNTEAFF. V is TRBV2 and J is TRBJ1-1, with a weak D call TRBD1 (5 bases). V was pared by 3 bases and J by 1 base, with 9 bases between. The germline CDR1 and CDR2 sequences are SNHLY and FYNNEI. The CDR3 length is 14 residues.

The chain links TRBV28 to TRBJ1-5, with D maybe TRBD1 (5 bases). This CDR3 comprises 14 residues. The germline V gene encodes CDR1 MDHEN and CDR2 SYDVKM. V was cut by 3 bases and J by 7 bases, with 13 bases left in between. CDR3 DNA sequence: TGTGCCAGCAGTTTCCTCGGGGGGACCCAGCCCCAGCATTTT. It translates to CASSFLGGTQPQHF.

The chain is built from TRBV5-6 and TRBJ2-5; D perhaps matches TRBD1 (7 bases). Germline V gene data show CDR1 as SGHDT and CDR2 as YYEEEE. V was trimmed by 4 bases and J by 0 bases, leaving 16 bases between them. CDR3 length: 16 amino acids. The CDR3: CASSGRGRGYQETQYF. Written as DNA, the CDR3 is TGTGCCAGCAGCGGGCGGGGCAGGGGGTACCAAGAGACCCAGTACTTC.

The chain uses TRBV5-6 and TRBJ2-1, with D possibly matching TRBD1 (6 bases). V gave up 0 bases and J gave up 3 bases, with 13 bases separating them. Per germline, CDR1 SGHDT and CDR2 YYEEEE. The CDR3 runs to 16 residues. The CDR3 loop reads CASSLDRTVSYNEQFF. DNA of the CDR3: TGTGCCAGCAGCTTGGATAGGACAGTGAGCTACAATGAGCAGTTCTTC.

This chain joins TRBV4-3 and TRBJ1-3; D uncertain. The CDR3 spans 16 residues. The germline CDR1 and CDR2 sequences are LGHNA and YSLEER. Trimming stripped 0 bases from V and 1 base from J, with 10 bases between. CDR3 nucleotide sequence: TGCGCCAGCAGCCAAGAAGCCACCAATTCTGGAAACACCATATATTTT. Protein: CASSQEATNSGNTIYF.

The rearrangement links TRBV2 to TRBJ1-1; 9 nucleotides match TRBD1. This CDR3 comprises 13 residues. V lost 3 bases, J lost 9 bases, and 5 bases stayed unmatched. Germline-derived CDR1 and CDR2 are SNHLY and FYNNEI. For the CDR3, the DNA is TGTGCCAGCAGTGAGGGGACAGGGATCAAAGCTTTCTTT. Translated: CASSEGTGIKAFF.